This T cell receptor (beta chain) was obtained from a study of graft-versus-host responses after intestinal transplantation. Germline assignment: CDR1 SEHNR and CDR2 FQNEAQ (reference sequence). V gave up 6 bases and J gave up 5 bases; unmatched junction bases: 8. The CDR3 spans 16 residues. For this clone: Its antigen is currently unknown.

Only in-frame clones appear in the TCRdb table, and some are missing; sequencing was by immunoSEQ multiplex PCR. The sample includes approximately 88,000 clones, approximately 94% seen only once; the top ten take 0.15% to 0.2%. The sequenced sample was unstimulated CD4+ T cells sorted from spleen or lymph node cells, obtained before transplant. The V gene is TRBV7-9, the J gene TRBJ2-5, with 14 bases fitting TRBD2. The TCR sequence derives from a human donor who was the organ donor for an intestinal transplant. The CDR3 protein is CASSRGTSGGLETQYF. CDR3 DNA sequence: TGTGCCAGCAGTCGAGGGACTAGCGGGGGCCTGGAGACCCAGTACTTC. The whole variable domain, remainder taken from reference TRBV7-9 and TRBJ2-5, is DTGVSQNPRHKITKRGQNVTFRCDPISEHNRLYWYRQTLGQGPEFLTYFQNEAQLEKSRLLSDRFSAERPKGSFSTLEIQRTEQGDSAMYLCASSRGTSGGLETQYFGPGTRLLVL.